The entry below gives a single T cell receptor beta chain sequence along with its context. Its antigen is currently unknown. TCRdb fed the 5' RACE reads into MiXCR, producing one record per CDR3 protein. The table has about 810,000 distinct CDR3 sequences, roughly an eighth seen once. The data were taken from a study of identical twins. The CDR3 extends over 17 amino acids. The V gene lost 6 bases and the J gene lost 4 bases, with 24 bases spanning the gap. The germline V gene encodes CDR1 SNHLY and CDR2 FYNNEI. Regarding the study as a whole: One should note that invariant MAIT and iNKT cells could partly confound zero-insertion analyses. Beta out-of-frame sequences displayed a weaker excess of sharing between twins.

Another study also made use of these data, one on yellow fever vaccine responses in identical twins.

The material sequenced was PBMCs. The origin of this receptor is a woman younger than 30 in good health. The V call is TRBV2, the J call TRBJ2-5, with D perhaps TRBD1 or TRBD2 (6 bases each). The CDR3 loop is CASRRWDGGGGRETQYF. The CDR3 DNA sequence: TGTGCCAGCAGAAGATGGGATGGAGGGGGAGGCCGAGAGACCCAGTACTTC.